The present entry profiles one T cell receptor (beta chain) with its context. The antigen remains unidentified. Central memory, naive, regulatory and stem cell-like memory CD4+ cells were sorted by CD45RO/CCR7/CD25/CD127/CD95/CD27. This sample is drawn from a study of beta chain features in type 1 diabetes. Study results and caveats: Moderate yet significant TCRB CDR3 shortening was seen in Type 1 diabetes patients in all four CD4+ subsets. For patients, the naive, central memory and Treg TCRB repertoires appeared more alike than for healthy donors.

CDR3 length equals 18 residues. The V gene lost 5 bases and the J gene lost 4 bases, with 24 bases spanning the gap. Per the germline V gene, CDR1 is MDHEN and CDR2 is SYDVKM. Reverse transcription of all isolated RNA meant that expressed TCRB transcripts were sequenced. This table comes from immunoSEQ multiplex PCR, and its TCRdb copy is limited to in-frame clones, with some not included. Of around 53,000 clones listed, about 60% are singletons. This clonotype was obtained from a woman aged 25 to 39 with type 1 diabetes. The chain recombines TRBV28 with TRBJ2-1; D possibly corresponds to TRBD2 (6 bases). The sample was stem cell memory CD4+ T cells from blood. The CDR3 protein is CASSAPGDSRHPYNEQFF. The DNA for the CDR3 is TGTGCCAGCAGTGCCCCGGGGGATTCGCGACACCCATACAATGAGCAGTTCTTC.